This T cell receptor beta chain was recorded in a study of blood T cell repertoires in COVID-19. Study as a whole: T cells, B-cell-depleted T cells, or PBMCs provided the cDNA or gDNA that served as material.

Germline V gene data show CDR1 as SNHLY and CDR2 as FYNNEI. Trimming took 2 bases from V and 2 from J; bases not matched to a gene: 8. CDR3 length: 17 residues. In the source study's methods: Estimates of nucleated cell counts were drawn from the amplification of reference gene primers. Here immunoSEQ multiplex PCR was the method, and the copy in TCRdb shows in-frame clones only, minus some. For V, J and clone size, that table is used; D and trimming come from the DNA. The sample holds some 150,000 clones, about 88% seen once. Sequencing was carried out using peripheral blood. This sequence was found in a human donor in a cohort sampled during active COVID-19. The rearrangement uses TRBV2 and TRBJ2-2; TRBD1 agrees at 7 bases. The CDR3 reads CASSESWGTDNTGELFF. The CDR3 DNA follows: TGTGCCAGCAGTGAATCTTGGGGGACAGACAACACCGGGGAGCTGTTTTTT.